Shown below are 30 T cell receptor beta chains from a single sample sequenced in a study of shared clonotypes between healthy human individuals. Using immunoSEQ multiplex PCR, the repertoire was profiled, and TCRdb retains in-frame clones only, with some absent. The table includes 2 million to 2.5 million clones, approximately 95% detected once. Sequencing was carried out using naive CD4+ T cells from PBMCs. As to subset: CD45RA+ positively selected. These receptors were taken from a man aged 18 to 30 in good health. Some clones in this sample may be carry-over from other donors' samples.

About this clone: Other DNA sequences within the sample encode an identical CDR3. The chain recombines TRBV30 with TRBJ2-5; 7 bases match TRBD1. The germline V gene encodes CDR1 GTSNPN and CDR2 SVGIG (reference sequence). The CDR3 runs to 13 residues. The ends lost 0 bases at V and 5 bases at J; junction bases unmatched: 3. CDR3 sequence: CAWSVQGSETQYF. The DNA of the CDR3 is TGTGCCTGGAGTGTACAGGGGAGTGAGACCCAGTACTTC.

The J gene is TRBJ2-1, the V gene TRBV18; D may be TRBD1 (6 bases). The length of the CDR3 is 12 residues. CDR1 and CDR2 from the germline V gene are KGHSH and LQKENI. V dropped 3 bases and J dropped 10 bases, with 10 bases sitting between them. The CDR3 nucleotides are TGTGCCAGCTCACCGAGCGGACAGGAGCAGTTCTTC. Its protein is CASSPSGQEQFF.

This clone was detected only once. The CDR3 here is CAGGRGGDNYGYTF. CDR3 in DNA: TGTGCCGGGGGTAGAGGGGGCGATAACTATGGCTACACCTTC. The chain uses TRBV5-4 and TRBJ1-2, with 7 bases fitting TRBD1. Looked up from germline, CDR1 is SGHNT and CDR2 is YYREEE (reference sequence). V was clipped by 10 bases and J by 1 base; unmatched bases: 10. This CDR3 has 14 residues.

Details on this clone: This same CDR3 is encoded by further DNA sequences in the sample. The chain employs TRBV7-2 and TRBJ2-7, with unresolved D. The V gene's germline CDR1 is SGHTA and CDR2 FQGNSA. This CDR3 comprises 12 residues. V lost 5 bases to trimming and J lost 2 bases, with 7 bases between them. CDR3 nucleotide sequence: TGTGCCAGCAGCCCGGGCCCCTACGAGCAGTACTTC. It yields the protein CASSPGPYEQYF.

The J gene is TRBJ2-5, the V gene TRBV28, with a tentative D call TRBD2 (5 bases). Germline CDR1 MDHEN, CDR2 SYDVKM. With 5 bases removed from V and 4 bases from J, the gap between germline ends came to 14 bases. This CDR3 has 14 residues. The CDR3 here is CASSESGAPETQYF. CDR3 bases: TGTGCCAGCAGTGAAAGCGGAGCCCCAGAGACCCAGTACTTC.

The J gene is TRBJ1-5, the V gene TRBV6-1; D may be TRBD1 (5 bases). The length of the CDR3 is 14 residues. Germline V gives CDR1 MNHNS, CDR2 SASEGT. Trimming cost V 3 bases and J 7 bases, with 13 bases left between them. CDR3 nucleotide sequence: TGTGCCAGCAGTGAGTGGGGACGCCACCAGCCCCAGCATTTT. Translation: CASSEWGRHQPQHF.

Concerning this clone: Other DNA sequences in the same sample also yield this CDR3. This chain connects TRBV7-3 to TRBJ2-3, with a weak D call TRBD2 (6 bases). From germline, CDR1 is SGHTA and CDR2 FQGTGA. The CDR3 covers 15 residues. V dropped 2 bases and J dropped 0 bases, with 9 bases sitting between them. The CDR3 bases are TGTGCCAGCAGCTTAGATGGGACTAGCACAGATACGCAGTATTTT. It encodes CASSLDGTSTDTQYF.

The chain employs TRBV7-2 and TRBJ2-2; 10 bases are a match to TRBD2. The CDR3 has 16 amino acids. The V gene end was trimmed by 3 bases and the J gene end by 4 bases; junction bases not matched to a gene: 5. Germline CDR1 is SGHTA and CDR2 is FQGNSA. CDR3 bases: TGTGCCAGCAGCTTTGCTAGCGGGAGTGGCACCGGGGAGCTGTTTTTT. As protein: CASSFASGSGTGELFF.

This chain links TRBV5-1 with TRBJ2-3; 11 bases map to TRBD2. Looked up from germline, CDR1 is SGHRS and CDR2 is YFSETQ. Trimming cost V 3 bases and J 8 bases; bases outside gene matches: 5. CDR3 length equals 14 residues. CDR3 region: CASSSTSGMGTQYF. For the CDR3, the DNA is TGCGCCAGCAGCTCGACTAGCGGGATGGGTACGCAGTATTTT.

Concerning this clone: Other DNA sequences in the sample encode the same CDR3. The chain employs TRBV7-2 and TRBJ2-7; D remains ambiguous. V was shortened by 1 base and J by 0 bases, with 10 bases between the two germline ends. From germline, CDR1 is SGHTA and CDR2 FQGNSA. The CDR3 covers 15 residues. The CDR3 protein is CASSLGTRSSYEQYF. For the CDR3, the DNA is TGTGCCAGCAGCTTAGGTACACGGAGCTCCTACGAGCAGTACTTC.

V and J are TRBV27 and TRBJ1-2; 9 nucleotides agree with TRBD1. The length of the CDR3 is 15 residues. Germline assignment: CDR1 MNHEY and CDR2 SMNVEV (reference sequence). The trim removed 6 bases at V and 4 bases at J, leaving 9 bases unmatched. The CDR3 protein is CASSPGTGSVYGYTF. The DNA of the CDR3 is TGTGCCAGCAGCCCTGGGACAGGGAGTGTCTATGGCTACACCTTC.

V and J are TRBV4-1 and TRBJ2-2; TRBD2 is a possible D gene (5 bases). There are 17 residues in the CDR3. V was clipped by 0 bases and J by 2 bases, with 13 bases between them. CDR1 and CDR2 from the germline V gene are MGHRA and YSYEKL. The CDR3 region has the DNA TGCGCCAGCAGCCAAGATTATTGGCCGGGAAACACCGGGGAGCTGTTTTTT. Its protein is CASSQDYWPGNTGELFF.

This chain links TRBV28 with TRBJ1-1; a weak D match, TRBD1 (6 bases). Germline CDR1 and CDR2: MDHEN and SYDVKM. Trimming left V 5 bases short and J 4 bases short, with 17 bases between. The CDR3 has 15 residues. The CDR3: CASSPHTGSGTEAFF. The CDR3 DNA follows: TGTGCCAGCAGTCCGCATACAGGGAGTGGCACTGAAGCTTTCTTT.

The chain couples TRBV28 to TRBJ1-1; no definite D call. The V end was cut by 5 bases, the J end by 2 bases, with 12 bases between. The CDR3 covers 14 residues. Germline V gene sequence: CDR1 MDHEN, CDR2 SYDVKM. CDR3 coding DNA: TGTGCCAGCAGTGGACGTCCCTACAACACTGAAGCTTTCTTT. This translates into CASSGRPYNTEAFF. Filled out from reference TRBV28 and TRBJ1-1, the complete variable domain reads DVKVTQSSRYLVKRTGEKVFLECVQDMDHENMFWYRQDPGLGLRLIYFSYDVKMKEKGDIPEGYSVSREKKERFSLILESASTNQTSMYLCASSGRPYNTEAFFGQGTRLTVV.

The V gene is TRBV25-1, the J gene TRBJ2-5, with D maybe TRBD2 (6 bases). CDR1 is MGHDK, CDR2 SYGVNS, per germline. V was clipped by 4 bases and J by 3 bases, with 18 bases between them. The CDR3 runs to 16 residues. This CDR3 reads CASSVRGVRREETQYF. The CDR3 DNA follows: TGTGCCAGCAGTGTGAGAGGGGTGAGGAGGGAAGAGACCCAGTACTTC.

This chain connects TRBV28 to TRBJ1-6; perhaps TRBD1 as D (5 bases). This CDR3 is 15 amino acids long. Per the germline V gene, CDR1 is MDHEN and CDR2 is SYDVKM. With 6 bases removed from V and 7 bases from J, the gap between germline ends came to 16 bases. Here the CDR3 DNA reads TGTGCCAGCAGGGAGCGGGGTGGGGCCAATTCACCCCTCCACTTT. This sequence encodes CASRERGGANSPLHF.

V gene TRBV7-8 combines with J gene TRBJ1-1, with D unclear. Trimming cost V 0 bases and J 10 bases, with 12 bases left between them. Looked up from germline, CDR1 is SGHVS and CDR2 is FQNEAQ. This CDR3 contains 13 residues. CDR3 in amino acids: CASSLALPGRAFF. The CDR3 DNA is TGTGCCAGCAGCTTAGCGCTTCCCGGCCGAGCTTTCTTT. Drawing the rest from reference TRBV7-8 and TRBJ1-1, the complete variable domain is GAGVSQSPRYKVAKRGQDVALRCDPISGHVSLFWYQQALGQGPEFLTYFQNEAQLDKSGLPSDRFFAERPEGSVSTLKIQRTQQEDSAVYLCASSLALPGRAFFGQGTRLTVV.

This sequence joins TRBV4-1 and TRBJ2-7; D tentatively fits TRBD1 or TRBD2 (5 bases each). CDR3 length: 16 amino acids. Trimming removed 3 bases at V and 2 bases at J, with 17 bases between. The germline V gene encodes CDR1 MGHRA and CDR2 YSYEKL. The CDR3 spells CASSHRPGTDPYEQYF. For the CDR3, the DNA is TGCGCCAGCAGCCACAGACCGGGGACGGACCCCTACGAGCAGTACTTC.

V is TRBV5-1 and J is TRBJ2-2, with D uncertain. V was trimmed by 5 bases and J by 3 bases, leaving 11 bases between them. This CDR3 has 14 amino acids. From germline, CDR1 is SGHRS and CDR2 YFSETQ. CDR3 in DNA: TGCGCCAGCAGAGCCCAGCGAGACACCGGGGAGCTGTTTTTT. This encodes CASRAQRDTGELFF. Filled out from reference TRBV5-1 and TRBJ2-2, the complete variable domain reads KAGVTQTPRYLIKTRGQQVTLSCSPISGHRSVSWYQQTPGQGLQFLFEYFSETQRNKGNFPGRFSGRQFSNSRSEMNVSTLELGDSALYLCASRAQRDTGELFFGEGSRLTVL.

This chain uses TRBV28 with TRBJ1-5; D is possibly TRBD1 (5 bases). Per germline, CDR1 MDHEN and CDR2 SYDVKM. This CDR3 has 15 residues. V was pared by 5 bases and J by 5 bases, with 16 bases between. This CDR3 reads CASSHMQGYHQPQHF. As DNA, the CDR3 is TGTGCCAGCAGTCACATGCAGGGCTACCATCAGCCCCAGCATTTT.

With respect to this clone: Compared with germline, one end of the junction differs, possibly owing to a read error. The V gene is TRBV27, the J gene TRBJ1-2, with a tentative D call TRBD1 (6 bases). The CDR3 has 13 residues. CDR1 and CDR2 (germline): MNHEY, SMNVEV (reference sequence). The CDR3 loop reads CASSPTGSYGHTF. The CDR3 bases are TGTGCCAGCAGTCCGACAGGTAGCTATGGCCACACCTTC.

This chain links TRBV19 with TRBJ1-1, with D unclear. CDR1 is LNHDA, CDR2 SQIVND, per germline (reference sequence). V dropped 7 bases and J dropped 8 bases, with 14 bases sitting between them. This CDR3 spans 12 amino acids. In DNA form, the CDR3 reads TGTGCCAGTAAGCCGAACAGAGGCGAAGCTTTCTTT. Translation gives CASKPNRGEAFF.

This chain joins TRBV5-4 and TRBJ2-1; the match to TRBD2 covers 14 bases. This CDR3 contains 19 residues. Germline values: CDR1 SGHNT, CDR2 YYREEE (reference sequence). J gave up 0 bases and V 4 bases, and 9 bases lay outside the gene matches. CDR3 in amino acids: CASSNTRTSGGSSYNEQFF. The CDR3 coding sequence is TGTGCCAGCAGCAATACCAGGACTAGCGGGGGGAGCTCCTACAATGAGCAGTTCTTC.

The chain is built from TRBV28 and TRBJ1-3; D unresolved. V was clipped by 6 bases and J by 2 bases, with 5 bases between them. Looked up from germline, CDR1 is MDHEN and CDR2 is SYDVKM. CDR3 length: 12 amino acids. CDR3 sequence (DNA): TGTGCCAGCAGACAGACTGGAAACACCATATATTTT. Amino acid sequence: CASRQTGNTIYF.

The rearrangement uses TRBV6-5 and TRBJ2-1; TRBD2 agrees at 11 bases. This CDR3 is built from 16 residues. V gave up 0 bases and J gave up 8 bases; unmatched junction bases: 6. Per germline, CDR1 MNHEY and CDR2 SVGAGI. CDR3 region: CASSYSALAGVYEQFF. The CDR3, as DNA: TGTGCCAGCAGTTACTCAGCACTAGCGGGAGTGTATGAGCAGTTCTTC.

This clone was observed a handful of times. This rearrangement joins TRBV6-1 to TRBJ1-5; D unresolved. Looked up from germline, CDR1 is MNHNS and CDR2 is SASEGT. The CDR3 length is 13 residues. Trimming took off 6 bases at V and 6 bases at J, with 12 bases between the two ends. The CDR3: CASRLLAGQPQHF. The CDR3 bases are TGTGCCAGCAGGTTATTAGCCGGTCAGCCCCAGCATTTT.

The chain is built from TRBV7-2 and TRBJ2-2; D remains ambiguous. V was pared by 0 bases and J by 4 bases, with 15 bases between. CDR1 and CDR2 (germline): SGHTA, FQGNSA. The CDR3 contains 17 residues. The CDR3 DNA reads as TGTGCCAGCAGCTTAGCGTTCGGCAGAAGTCCCACCGGGGAGCTGTTTTTT. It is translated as CASSLAFGRSPTGELFF.

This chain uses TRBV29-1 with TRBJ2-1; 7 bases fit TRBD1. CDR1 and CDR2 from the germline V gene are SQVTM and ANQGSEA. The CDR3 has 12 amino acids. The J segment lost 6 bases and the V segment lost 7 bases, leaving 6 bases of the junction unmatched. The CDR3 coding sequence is TGCAGCGGCGGACAGGTAATCAATGAGCAGTTCTTC. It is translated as CSGGQVINEQFF.

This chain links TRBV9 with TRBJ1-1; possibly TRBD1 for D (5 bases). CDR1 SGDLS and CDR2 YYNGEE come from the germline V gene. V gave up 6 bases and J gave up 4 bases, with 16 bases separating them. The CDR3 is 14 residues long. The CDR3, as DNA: TGTGCCAGCACCGCGGGGGGGGTTCCCACTGAAGCTTTCTTT. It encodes CASTAGGVPTEAFF.

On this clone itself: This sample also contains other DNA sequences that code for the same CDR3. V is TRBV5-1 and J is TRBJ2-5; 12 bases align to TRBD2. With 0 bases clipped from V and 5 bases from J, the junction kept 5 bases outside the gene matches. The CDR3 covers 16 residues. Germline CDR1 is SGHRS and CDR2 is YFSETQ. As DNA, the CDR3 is TGCGCCAGCAGCTTGGCCCTAGCGGGAGGGCGGGAGACCCAGTACTTC. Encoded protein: CASSLALAGGRETQYF.